This TCR beta chain was recorded in a study of blood T cell repertoires in COVID-19. Across the study: Researchers got acute and convalescent COVID-19 samples from the United States, Italy and Spain. Nucleic acid was either cDNA or gDNA, and it came from T cells, B-cell-depleted T cells, or PBMCs.

Trimming pared 2 bases from V and 5 bases from J, leaving 10 bases between. The germline V gene encodes CDR1 MNHEY and CDR2 SMNVEV (reference sequence). This CDR3 has 14 amino acids. As originally analysed: The authors estimated nucleated cell counts from reference gene primer amplification. Using immunoSEQ multiplex PCR, the repertoire was profiled, and TCRdb retains in-frame clones only, with some absent. V, J and clone size derive from that table, while D and trimming were established from the DNA sequence. The table lists fewer than 70,000 clones, approximately 79% of them singletons. This TCR came from a man aged 55 to 70 with acute or convalescent COVID-19. The chain employs TRBV27 and TRBJ1-5; no clear D gene. Sequencing used peripheral blood. The CDR3 region is CASSLLGEDQPQHF. In DNA, the CDR3 is TGTGCCAGCAGTTTACTCGGGGAAGATCAGCCCCAGCATTTT.